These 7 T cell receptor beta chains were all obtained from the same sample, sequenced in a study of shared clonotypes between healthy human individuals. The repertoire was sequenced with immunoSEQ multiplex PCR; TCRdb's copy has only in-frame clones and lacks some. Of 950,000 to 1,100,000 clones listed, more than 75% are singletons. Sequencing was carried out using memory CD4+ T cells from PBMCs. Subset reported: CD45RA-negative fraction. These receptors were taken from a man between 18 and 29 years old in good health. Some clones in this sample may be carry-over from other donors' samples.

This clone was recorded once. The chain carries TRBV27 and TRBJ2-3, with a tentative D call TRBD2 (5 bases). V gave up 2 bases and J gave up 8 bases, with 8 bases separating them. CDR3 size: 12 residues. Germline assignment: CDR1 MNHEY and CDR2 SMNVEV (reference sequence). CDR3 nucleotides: TGTGCCAGCAGTTTAGCGGGCGGTACGCAGTATTTT. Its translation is CASSLAGGTQYF.

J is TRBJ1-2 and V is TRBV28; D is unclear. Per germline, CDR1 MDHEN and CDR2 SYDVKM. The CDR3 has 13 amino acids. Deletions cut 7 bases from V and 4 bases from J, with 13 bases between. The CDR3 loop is CASKLQGIYGYTF. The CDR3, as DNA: TGTGCCAGCAAACTTCAAGGAATCTATGGCTACACCTTC.

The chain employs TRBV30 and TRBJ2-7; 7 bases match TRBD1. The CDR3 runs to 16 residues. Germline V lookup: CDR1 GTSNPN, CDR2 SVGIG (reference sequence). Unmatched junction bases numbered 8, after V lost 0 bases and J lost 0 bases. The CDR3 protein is CAWSVYRGGVSYEQYF. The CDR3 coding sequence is TGTGCCTGGAGTGTTTACCGAGGGGGCGTCTCCTACGAGCAGTACTTC.

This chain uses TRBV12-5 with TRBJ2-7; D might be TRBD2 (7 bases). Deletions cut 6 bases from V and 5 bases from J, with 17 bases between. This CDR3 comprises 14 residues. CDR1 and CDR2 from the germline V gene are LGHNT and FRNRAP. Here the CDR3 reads CASGLAPGGNEQYF. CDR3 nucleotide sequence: TGTGCTAGTGGACTCGCCCCGGGGGGCAACGAGCAGTACTTC.

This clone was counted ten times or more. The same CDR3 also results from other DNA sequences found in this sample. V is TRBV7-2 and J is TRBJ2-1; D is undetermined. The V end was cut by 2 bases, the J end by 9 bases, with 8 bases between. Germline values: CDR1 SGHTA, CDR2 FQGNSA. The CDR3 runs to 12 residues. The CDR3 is CASSLQFREQFF. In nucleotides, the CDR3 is TGTGCCAGCAGCTTACAGTTCCGTGAGCAGTTCTTC.

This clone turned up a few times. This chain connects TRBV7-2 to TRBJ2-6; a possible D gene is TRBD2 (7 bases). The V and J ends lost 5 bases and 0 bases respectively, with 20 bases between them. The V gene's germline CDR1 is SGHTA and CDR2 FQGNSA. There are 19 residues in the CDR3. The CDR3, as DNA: TGTGCCAGCAGCACAAGGGGGGGATCTACGGTCTCTGGGGCCAACGTCCTGACTTTC. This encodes CASSTRGGSTVSGANVLTF.

CDR3 nucleotide sequence: TGCGCCAGCAGCTTGGATATTCGTCAGCCCTATGGCTACACCTTC. Translated: CASSLDIRQPYGYTF. This chain connects TRBV5-1 to TRBJ1-2; D gene ambiguous. The germline V and J ends were trimmed by 0 bases and 4 bases, with 13 bases remaining between them. The CDR3 sequence is 15 residues long. Germline V lookup: CDR1 SGHRS, CDR2 YFSETQ.